This TCR beta chain was identified in a study of molecular identifiers for immune sequencing clone quantification. TCRdb itself ran the PCR reads through MiXCR, one entry per CDR3 protein. The sample includes some 650,000 distinct CDR3 sequences, about 20% of them seen just once. This clonotype was recorded at least ten times. The sorting of naive CD8 T cells used the CD8+CD4-CCR7+CD45RA+ phenotype. CDR1 and CDR2 (germline): SGHNT, YYREEE (reference sequence). This CDR3 region has 13 residues. Trimming removed 5 bases from V and 2 bases from J, with 7 bases in between. Sequencing input: naive CD8+ T cells from blood, with Jurkat cell RNA spiked in. Subset meaning: FACS-sorted CD8+CD4-CCR7+CD45RA+ naive T cells. This TCR was sampled from a human donor in good health. Some libraries in this study had Jurkat cell RNA spiked in. The chain carries TRBV5-4 and TRBJ1-4; a possible D gene is TRBD1 (5 bases). This CDR3 is CASRDTTNEKLFF. The CDR3 region has the DNA TGTGCCAGCAGGGACACGACTAATGAAAAACTGTTTTTT.